This TCR beta chain was identified during a study of T cells expressing NK-cell markers. TCRdb re-called the 5' RACE reads; one entry per CDR3 protein, DNA not given. The repertoire table contains 350,000 to 400,000 distinct CDR3 sequences. This CDR3 spans 14 amino acids. The sequencing input was blood T cells: a sorted CD56 or NKG2C T cell subset, CD4+ or CD8+ T cells, or bulk PBMC T cells (not recorded which). This receptor was obtained from a woman between 50 and 59 years old in good health. This chain links TRBV12-3 or TRBV12-4 with TRBJ2-3; lacking DNA, the TRBD1 call made by TCRdb goes unchecked. The CDR3 here is CASSRGTSTDTQYF.